The 7 T cell receptor beta chains listed next were all sequenced from one sample in a study of vaccination effects on CD4 cells after COVID-19. Profiled with immunoSEQ multiplex PCR; TCRdb holds only in-frame clones, not every one. Among over 65,000 clones, 60% to 80% were seen once, and the ten largest hold about 2%. Researchers isolated CD4+ T cells once roughly ten days of culture had elapsed. These receptors' targets are unknown. Sequenced material: CD4+ T cells from PBMCs cultured without peptide, taken before COVID-19 vaccination. Receptors originate from a human donor who received a COVID-19 vaccine.

The genes are TRBV11-1 and TRBJ2-2, with D uncertain. V was shortened by 7 bases and J by 4 bases, with 10 bases between the two germline ends. Germline V gene data show CDR1 as SGHAT and CDR2 as FQDESV (reference sequence). CDR3 length: 13 amino acids. CDR3 loop: CASTELRTGELFF. For the CDR3, the DNA is TGTGCCAGCACCGAGCTCCGCACCGGGGAGCTGTTTTTT. The whole variable domain, remainder taken from reference TRBV11-1 and TRBJ2-2, is EAEVAQSPRYKITEKSQAVAFWCDPISGHATLYWYRQILGQGPELLVQFQDESVVDDSQLPKDRFSAERLKGVDSTLKIQPAELGDSAMYLCASTELRTGELFFGEGSRLTVL.

This clone was observed once. V and J are TRBV20-1 and TRBJ1-5, with 7 bases identical to TRBD1. Germline-derived CDR1 and CDR2 are DFQATT and SNEGSKA (reference sequence). Trimming removed 7 bases from V and 4 bases from J; junction bases left unmatched: 1. The CDR3 is 11 amino acids. CDR3 coding DNA: TGCAGTGGGGGACAGAATCAGCCCCAGCATTTT. Translation gives CSGGQNQPQHF.

The gene calls are TRBV19 and TRBJ2-4, with D possibly called TRBD1 or TRBD2 (5 bases each). The germline CDR1 and CDR2 sequences are LNHDA and SQIVND (reference sequence). V shed 6 bases and J shed 7 bases, with 19 bases lying between them. The CDR3 is made up of 15 amino acids. The CDR3 sequence: CASRRPGTQRNIQYF. CDR3 DNA: TGTGCCAGTAGACGACCCGGGACCCAAAGGAACATTCAGTACTTC.

The J gene is TRBJ2-7, the V gene TRBV7-2, with TRBD2 as a possible D gene (6 bases). Germline values: CDR1 SGHTA, CDR2 FQGNSA. V was cut by 1 base and J by 4 bases, with 14 bases left in between. The CDR3 contains 15 residues. CDR3: CASSLVGRGSYEQYV. The CDR3 coding sequence is TGTGCCAGCAGCTTAGTGGGTCGGGGGTCGTACGAGCAGTACGTC.

This clone was counted once. The chain has TRBV20-1 and TRBJ2-7; possible D gene TRBD2, 6 bases. The CDR3 runs 11 residues. The germline gives CDR1 DFQATT, CDR2 SNEGSKA (reference sequence). Trimming shortened V by 6 bases and J by 7 bases, and 13 bases separated the two germline ends. The CDR3 reads CSAGGWREQYV. CDR3 coding DNA: TGCAGTGCGGGGGGTTGGAGGGAGCAGTACGTC.

The chain uses TRBV12-3 or TRBV12-4 and TRBJ1-2; D is perhaps TRBD1 (6 bases). This CDR3 has 13 residues. The V end was cut by 6 bases, the J end by 4 bases, with 12 bases between. CDR3 amino acids: CASRQGLVYGYTF. In nucleotides, the CDR3 is TGTGCCAGCAGACAGGGTCTCGTCTATGGCTACACCTTC.

This clone was seen a few times. This chain joins TRBV2 and TRBJ2-1; D remains ambiguous. This CDR3 comprises 12 residues. Germline V lookup: CDR1 SNHLY, CDR2 FYNNEI. V dropped 8 bases and J dropped 5 bases, with 10 bases sitting between them. CDR3 residues: CASCYDNNEQFF. CDR3 in DNA: TGTGCCAGCTGTTATGATAACAATGAGCAGTTCTTC.